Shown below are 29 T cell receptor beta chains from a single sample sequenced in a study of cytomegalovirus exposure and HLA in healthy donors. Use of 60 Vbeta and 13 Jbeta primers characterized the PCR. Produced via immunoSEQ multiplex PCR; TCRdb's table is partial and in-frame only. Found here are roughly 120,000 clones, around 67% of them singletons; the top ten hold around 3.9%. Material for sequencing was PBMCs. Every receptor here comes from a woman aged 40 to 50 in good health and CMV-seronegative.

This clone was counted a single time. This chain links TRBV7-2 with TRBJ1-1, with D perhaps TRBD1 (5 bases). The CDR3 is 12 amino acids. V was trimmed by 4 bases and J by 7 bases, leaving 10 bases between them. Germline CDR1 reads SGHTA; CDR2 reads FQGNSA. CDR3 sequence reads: CASSYQGYEAFF. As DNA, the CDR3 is TGTGCCAGCAGCTATCAGGGTTATGAAGCTTTCTTT. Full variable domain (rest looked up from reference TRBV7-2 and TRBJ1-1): GAGVSQSPSNKVTEKGKDVELRCDPISGHTALYWYRQSLGQGLEFLIYFQGNSAPDKSGLPSDRFSAERTGGSVSTLTIQRTQQEDSAVYLCASSYQGYEAFFGQGTRLTVV.

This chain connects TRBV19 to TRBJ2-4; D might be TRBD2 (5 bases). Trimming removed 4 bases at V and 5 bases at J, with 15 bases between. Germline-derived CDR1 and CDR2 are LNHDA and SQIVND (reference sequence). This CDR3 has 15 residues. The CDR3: CASSRSGVGQNIQYF. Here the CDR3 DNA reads TGTGCCAGTAGTAGATCCGGGGTTGGTCAAAACATTCAGTACTTC.

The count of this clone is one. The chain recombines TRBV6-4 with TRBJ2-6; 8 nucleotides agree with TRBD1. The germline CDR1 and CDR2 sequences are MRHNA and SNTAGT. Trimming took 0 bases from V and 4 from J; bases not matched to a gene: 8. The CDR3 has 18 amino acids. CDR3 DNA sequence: TGTGCCAGCAGTGACTCGGGGACAGGTTTTAGCGGGGCCAACGTCCTGACTTTC. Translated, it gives CASSDSGTGFSGANVLTF.

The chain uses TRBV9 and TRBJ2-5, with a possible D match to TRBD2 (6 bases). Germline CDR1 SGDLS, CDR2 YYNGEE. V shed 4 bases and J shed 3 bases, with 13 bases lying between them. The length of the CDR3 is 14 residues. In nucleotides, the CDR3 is TGTGCCAGCAGCAAGCGACTAGGGGAAGAGACCCAGTACTTC. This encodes CASSKRLGEETQYF.

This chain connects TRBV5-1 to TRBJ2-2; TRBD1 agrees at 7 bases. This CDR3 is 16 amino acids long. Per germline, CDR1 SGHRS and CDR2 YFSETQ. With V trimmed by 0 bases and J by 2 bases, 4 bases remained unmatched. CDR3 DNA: TGCGCCAGCAGCTTGGAGGGGACAGCCAACACCGGGGAGCTGTTTTTT. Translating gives CASSLEGTANTGELFF.

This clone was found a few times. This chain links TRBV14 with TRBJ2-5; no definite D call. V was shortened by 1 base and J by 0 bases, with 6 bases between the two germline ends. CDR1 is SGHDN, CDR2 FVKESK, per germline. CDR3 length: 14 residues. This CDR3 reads CASSQVSYQETQYF. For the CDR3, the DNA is TGTGCCAGCAGCCAAGTCTCCTACCAAGAGACCCAGTACTTC.

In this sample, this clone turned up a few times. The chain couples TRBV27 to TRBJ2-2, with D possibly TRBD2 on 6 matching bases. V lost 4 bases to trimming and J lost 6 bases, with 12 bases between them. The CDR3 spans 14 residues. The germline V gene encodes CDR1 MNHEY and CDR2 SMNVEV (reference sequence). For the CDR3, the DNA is TGTGCCAGCAGTTATCGGGAGTCGTCCGGGGAGCTGTTTTTT. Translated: CASSYRESSGELFF.

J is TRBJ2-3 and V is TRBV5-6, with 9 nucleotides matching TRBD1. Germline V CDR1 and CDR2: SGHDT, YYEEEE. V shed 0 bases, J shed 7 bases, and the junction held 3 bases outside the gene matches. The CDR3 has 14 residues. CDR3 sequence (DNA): TGTGCCAGCAGCTTGGACAGGGGGCCGAATACGCAGTATTTT. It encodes CASSLDRGPNTQYF.

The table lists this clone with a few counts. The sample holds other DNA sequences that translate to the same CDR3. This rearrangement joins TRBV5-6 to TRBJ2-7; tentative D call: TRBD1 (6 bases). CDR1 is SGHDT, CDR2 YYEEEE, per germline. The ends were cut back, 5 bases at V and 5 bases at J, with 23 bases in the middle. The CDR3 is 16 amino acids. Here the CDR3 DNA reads TGTGCCAGCAGTCCTCTCGGATCAACAGGGATCCACGAGCAGTACTTC. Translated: CASSPLGSTGIHEQYF.

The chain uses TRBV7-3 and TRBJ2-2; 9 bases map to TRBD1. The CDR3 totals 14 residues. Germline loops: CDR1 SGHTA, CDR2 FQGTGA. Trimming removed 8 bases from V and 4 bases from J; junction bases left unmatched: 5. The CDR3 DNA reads TGTGCCAGCGGATCGACAGGGGGCACCGGGGAGCTGTTTTTT. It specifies CASGSTGGTGELFF.

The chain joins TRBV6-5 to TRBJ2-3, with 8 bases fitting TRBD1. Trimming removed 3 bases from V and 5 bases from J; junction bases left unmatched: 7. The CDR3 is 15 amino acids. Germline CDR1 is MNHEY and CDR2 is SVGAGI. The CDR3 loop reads CASSYRQGPGDTQYF. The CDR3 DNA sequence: TGTGCCAGCAGTTATCGACAGGGGCCTGGAGATACGCAGTATTTT.

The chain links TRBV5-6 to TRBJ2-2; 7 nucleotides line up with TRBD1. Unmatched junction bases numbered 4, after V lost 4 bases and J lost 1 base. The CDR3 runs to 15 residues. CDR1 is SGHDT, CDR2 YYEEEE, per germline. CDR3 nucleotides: TGTGCCAGCAGCATTACAGGGGTGAACACCGGGGAGCTGTTTTTT. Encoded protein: CASSITGVNTGELFF. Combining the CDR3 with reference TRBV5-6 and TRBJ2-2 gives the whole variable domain DAGVTQSPTHLIKTRGQQVTLRCSPKSGHDTVSWYQQALGQGPQFIFQYYEEEERQRGNFPDRFSGHQFPNYSSELNVNALLLGDSALYLCASSITGVNTGELFFGEGSRLTVL.

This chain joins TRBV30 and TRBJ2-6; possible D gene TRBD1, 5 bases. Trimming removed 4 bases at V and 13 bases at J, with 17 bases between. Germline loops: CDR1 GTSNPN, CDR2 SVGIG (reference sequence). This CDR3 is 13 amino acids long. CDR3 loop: CAWNPRQGTVLTF. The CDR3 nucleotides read TGTGCCTGGAATCCGAGGCAGGGTACGGTCCTGACTTTC.

The CDR3 here is CASSSRTGGEEIAQYF. Written as DNA, the CDR3 is TGTGCCAGTAGTTCTCGGACAGGAGGGGAAGAGATAGCCCAGTACTTC. This chain links TRBV19 with TRBJ2-5; a possible D gene is TRBD1 (7 bases). This CDR3 region has 16 residues. Between the trimmed V and J ends, which lost 5 bases and 9 bases, there was a span of 25 bases. CDR1 LNHDA and CDR2 SQIVND come from the germline V gene (reference sequence).

DNA for the CDR3: TGTGCCAGCTCACCGGGGACAGAGACTGAAGCTTTCTTT. This encodes CASSPGTETEAFF. The chain recombines TRBV18 with TRBJ1-1; 7 nucleotides line up with TRBD1. The CDR3 sequence is 13 residues long. Trimming cost V 3 bases and J 5 bases; bases outside gene matches: 3. Per germline, CDR1 KGHSH and CDR2 LQKENI.

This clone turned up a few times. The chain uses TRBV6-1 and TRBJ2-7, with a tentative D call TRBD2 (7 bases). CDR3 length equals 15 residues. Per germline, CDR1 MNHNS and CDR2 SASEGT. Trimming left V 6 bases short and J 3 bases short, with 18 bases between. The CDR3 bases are TGTGCCAGCAGAGATCCGGGGGGCTGGGGCTACGAGCAGTACTTC. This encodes CASRDPGGWGYEQYF.

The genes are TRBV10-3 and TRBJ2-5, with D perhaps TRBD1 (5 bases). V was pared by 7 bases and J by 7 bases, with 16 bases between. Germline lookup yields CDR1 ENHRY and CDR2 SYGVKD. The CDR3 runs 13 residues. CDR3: CAITEALDRTQYF. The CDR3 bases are TGTGCCATCACCGAGGCCCTAGACAGGACCCAGTACTTC.

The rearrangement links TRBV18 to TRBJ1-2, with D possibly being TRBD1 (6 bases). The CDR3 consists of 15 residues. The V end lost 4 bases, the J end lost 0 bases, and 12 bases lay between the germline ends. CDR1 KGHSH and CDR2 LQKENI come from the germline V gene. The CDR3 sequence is CASSLDRRSNYGYTF. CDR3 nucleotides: TGTGCCAGCTCACTAGACAGGCGATCTAACTATGGCTACACCTTC.

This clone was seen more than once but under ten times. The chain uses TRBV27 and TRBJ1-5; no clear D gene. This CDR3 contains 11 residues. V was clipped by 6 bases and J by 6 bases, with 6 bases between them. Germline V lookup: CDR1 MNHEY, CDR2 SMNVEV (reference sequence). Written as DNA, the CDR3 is TGTGCCAGCAGAGGCGGTCAGCCCCAGCATTTT. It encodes CASRGGQPQHF.

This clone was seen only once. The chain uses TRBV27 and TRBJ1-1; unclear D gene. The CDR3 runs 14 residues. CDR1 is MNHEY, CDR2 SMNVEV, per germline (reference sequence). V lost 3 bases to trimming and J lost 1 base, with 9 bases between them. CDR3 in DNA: TGTGCCAGCAGTTTTGGCGGTCCGAACACTGAAGCTTTCTTT. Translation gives CASSFGGPNTEAFF.

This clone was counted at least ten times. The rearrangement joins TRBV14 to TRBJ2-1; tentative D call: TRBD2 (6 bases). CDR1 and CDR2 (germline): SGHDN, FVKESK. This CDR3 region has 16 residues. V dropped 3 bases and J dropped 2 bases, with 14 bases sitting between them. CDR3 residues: CASSQGGVAAYNEQFF. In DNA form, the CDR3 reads TGTGCCAGCAGCCAGGGCGGAGTAGCGGCCTACAATGAGCAGTTCTTC.

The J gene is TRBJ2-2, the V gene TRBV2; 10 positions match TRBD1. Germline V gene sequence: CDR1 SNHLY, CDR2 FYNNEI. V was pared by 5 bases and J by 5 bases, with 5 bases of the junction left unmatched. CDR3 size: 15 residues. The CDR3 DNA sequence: TGTGCCAGCAGTCGGGAGGGACAGGGGACCGGGGAGCTGTTTTTT. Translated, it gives CASSREGQGTGELFF.

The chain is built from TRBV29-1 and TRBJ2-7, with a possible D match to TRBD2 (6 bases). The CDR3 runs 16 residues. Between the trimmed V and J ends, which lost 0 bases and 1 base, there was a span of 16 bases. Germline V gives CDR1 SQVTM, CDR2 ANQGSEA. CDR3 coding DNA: TGCAGCGTTGAAGATCTAGTGGGAGGTTTGTCCTACGAGCAGTACTTC. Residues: CSVEDLVGGLSYEQYF.

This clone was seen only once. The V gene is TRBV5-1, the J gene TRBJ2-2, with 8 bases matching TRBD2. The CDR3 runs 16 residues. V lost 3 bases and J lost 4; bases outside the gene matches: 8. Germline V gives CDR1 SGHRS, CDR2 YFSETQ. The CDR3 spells CASSSIAGQGTGELFF. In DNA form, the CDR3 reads TGCGCCAGCAGCTCCATAGCGGGGCAGGGCACCGGGGAGCTGTTTTTT.

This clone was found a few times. For the CDR3, the DNA is TGTGCCAGCCTGGCCGGGGGGGCTAGCGGACCCTACGAGCAGTACTTC. Its protein is CASLAGGASGPYEQYF. The V gene is TRBV28, the J gene TRBJ2-7, with 8 nucleotides matching TRBD2. The germline gives CDR1 MDHEN, CDR2 SYDVKM. The CDR3 has 16 amino acids. V was pared by 8 bases and J by 2 bases, with 14 bases of the junction left unmatched.

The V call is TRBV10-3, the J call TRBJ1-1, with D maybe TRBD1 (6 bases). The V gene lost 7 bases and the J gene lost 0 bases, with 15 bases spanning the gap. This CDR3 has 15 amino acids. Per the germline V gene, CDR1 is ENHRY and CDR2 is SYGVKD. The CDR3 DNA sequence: TGTGCCATCACCGAACGGACAGACCTGAACACTGAAGCTTTCTTT. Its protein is CAITERTDLNTEAFF.

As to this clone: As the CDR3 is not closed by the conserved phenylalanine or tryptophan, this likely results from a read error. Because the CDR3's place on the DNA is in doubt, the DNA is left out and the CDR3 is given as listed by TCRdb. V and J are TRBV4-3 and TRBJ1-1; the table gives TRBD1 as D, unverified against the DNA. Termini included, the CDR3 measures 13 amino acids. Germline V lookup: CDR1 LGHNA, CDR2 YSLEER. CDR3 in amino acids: CASSQSRGDKLWV.

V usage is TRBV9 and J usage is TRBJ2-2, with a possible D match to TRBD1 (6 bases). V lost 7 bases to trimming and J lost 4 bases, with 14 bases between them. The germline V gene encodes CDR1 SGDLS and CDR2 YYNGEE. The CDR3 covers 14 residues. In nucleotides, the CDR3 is TGTGCCAGCTCACTTACAGGGCCCACCGGGGAGCTGTTTTTT. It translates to CASSLTGPTGELFF.

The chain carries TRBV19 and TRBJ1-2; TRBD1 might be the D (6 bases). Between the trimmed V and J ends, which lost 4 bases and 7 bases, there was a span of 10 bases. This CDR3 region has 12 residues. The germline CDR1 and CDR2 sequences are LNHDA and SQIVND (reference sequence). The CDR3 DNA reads TGTGCCAGTAGTACAAACAGGGCTGGCTACACCTTC. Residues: CASSTNRAGYTF.